The sequence of this T cell receptor beta chain was determined in a study of CXCR4 blockade with PD-1 therapy in pancreatic cancer. Worth noting for this clone: As yet, its antigen is unknown.

Only in-frame clones appear in the TCRdb table, and some are missing; sequencing was by immunoSEQ multiplex PCR. The data hold 5,000 or so clones, with less than 50% observed a single time. Study-wide results and limits: Survival did not correlate with tumor clonality, which averaged approximately 0.15 versus 0.05. Clone frequency correlated with its number of distinct nucleotide rearrangements.

Germline-derived CDR1 and CDR2 are MDHEN and SYDVKM. The CDR3 totals 19 residues. After removal of 5 bases from V and 0 bases from J, the junction contained 9 bases not matched to a gene. The V call is TRBV28, the J call TRBJ2-5; 16 bases map to TRBD2. The receptor comes from a human donor with pancreatic ductal adenocarcinoma. Material for sequencing was tumor tissue. In nucleotides, the CDR3 is TGTGCCAGCAGTCCAGGGGGACTAGCGGGAGGGCCCGACCAAGAGACCCAGTACTTC. Translating gives CASSPGGLAGGPDQETQYF.